These T cell receptor beta chains were read from a single sample in a study of cytomegalovirus exposure and HLA in healthy donors. Assay: immunoSEQ multiplex PCR; the TCRdb copy retains only in-frame clones and omits some. The sample lists about 220,000 clones, over 65% seen once, with about 0.63% in the top ten. Sample: PBMCs. The receptors come from a man between 18 and 29 years old in good health and CMV-seronegative. CDR3s include the opening cysteine and the closing phenylalanine or tryptophan. The D gene is left open where the match is weak. Clone size appears in some rows only: once, few, many, or a class for an expanded clone.

v_gene,j_gene,d_gene,abundance,CDR3nt,CDR3aa
TRBV25-1,TRBJ2-1,.,.,TGTGCCAGCAGTGGATCGGAGAGCTCCTACAATGAGCAGTTCTTC,CASSGSESSYNEQFF
TRBV5-4,TRBJ2-5,.,.,TGTGCCAGCAGCTTCGGACAGCAAGAGACCCAGTACTTC,CASSFGQQETQYF
TRBV9,TRBJ1-1,TRBD1,few,TGTGCCAGCAGCGCGACAGGGTTCACTGAAGCTTTCTTT,CASSATGFTEAFF
TRBV27,TRBJ2-3,.,.,TGTGCCAGCAGTTTACAGGGATTCAACACAGATACGCAGTATTTT,CASSLQGFNTDTQYF
TRBV19,TRBJ2-7,TRBD2,.,TGTGCCAGCGGGACTAGCGGAACCTACGAGCAGTACTTC,CASGTSGTYEQYF
TRBV10-2,TRBJ2-7,TRBD1,.,TGCGCCAGCAGTGAGCTCGCAGGGGGCGTCTACGAGCAGTACTTC,CASSELAGGVYEQYF
TRBV7-9,TRBJ1-3,.,few,TGTGCCAGCAGCTTAGATCCAGCTGGAAACACCATATATTTT,CASSLDPAGNTIYF
TRBV6-5,TRBJ2-7,TRBD1,.,TGTGCCAGCAGTTCCGACAGGGGCGACTACGAGCAGTACTTC,CASSSDRGDYEQYF
TRBV5-1,TRBJ1-6,TRBD1,.,TGCGCCAGCAGCTTGGTCGGGACAGCCAATTCACCCCTCCACTTT,CASSLVGTANSPLHF
TRBV28,TRBJ1-1,.,.,TGTGCCAGCAGTTTAAGGGGTCTTGTGAACACTGAAGCTTTCTTT,CASSLRGLVNTEAFF
TRBV5-6,TRBJ1-2,.,.,TGTGCCAGCAGCTTGGCCGGGATGTACAGAGCTAACTATGGCTACACCTTC,CASSLAGMYRANYGYTF
TRBV7-9,TRBJ1-1,.,.,TGTGCCAGCAGCTGGCTGAACAGTGAAGCTTTCTTT,CASSWLNSEAFF
TRBV5-4,TRBJ2-5,TRBD2,.,TGTGCCAGCAGCCGGACTAGCGATAGACAAGAGACCCAGTACTTC,CASSRTSDRQETQYF
TRBV30,TRBJ1-1,TRBD1,once,TGTGCCTGGACCTTCCGGGACAGGGGAGGCACTGAAGCTTTCTTT,CAWTFRDRGGTEAFF
TRBV11-3,TRBJ2-1,TRBD2,.,TGTGCCAGCAGCCTTAGCGGGGACAATGAGCAGTTCTTC,CASSLSGDNEQFF
TRBV19,TRBJ1-1,TRBD1,few,TGTGCCAGTAGTATTTGGTACAGGGGGCTCGAGAACACTGAAGCTTTCTTT,CASSIWYRGLENTEAFF
TRBV7-3,TRBJ2-5,.,few,TGTGCCAGCAGCCCGGGCCCCCAGCGGGAGACCCAGTACTTC,CASSPGPQRETQYF
TRBV2,TRBJ2-2,TRBD1,.,TGTGCCAGCAGAAGACAGGGACCCAACACCGGGGAGCTGTTTTTT,CASRRQGPNTGELFF
TRBV5-6,TRBJ2-5,.,.,TGTGCCAGCAGCTGGACAGCCCAAGAGACCCAGTACTTC,CASSWTAQETQYF
TRBV2,TRBJ1-1,.,.,TGTGCCAGCAGTGATCTCGGGAACACTGAAGCTTTCTTT,CASSDLGNTEAFF
TRBV28,TRBJ2-7,.,.,TGTGCCAGCAGTTTACCCGTCGCCGGGACGGACAGCTACGAGCAGTACTTC,CASSLPVAGTDSYEQYF
TRBV6-1,TRBJ2-2,TRBD2,.,TGTGCCAGCAGTGGACTAGCGGGCCTCACCGGGGAGCTGTTTTTT,CASSGLAGLTGELFF
TRBV2,TRBJ2-1,TRBD1,.,TGTGCCATTTGGACAGGCACTGAGCAGTTCTTC,CAIWTGTEQFF
TRBV25-1,TRBJ2-7,TRBD2,once,TGTGCCAGCGCCTACGGGACTAGCGGATCCTACGAGCAGTACTTC,CASAYGTSGSYEQYF
TRBV2,TRBJ2-2,TRBD1,.,TGTGCCAGCAGTGAAAACAGGGGGCACACCGGGGAGCTGTTTTTT,CASSENRGHTGELFF
TRBV6-1,TRBJ1-1,.,.,TGTGCCAGCAGGGCCCGCGGCCAGAACACTGAAGCTTTCTTT,CASRARGQNTEAFF
TRBV27,TRBJ2-5,TRBD1,.,TGTGCCAGCAGTTTGTATGGACAGGGTTCGGAGACCCAGTACTTC,CASSLYGQGSETQYF
TRBV7-9,TRBJ2-7,TRBD1,once,TGTGCCAGCAGCGGGACAGCCGAGCAGTACTTC,CASSGTAEQYF
TRBV19,TRBJ2-2,TRBD1,few,TGTGCCAGTTCCGGGACAGTAAACACCGGGGAGCTGTTTTTT,CASSGTVNTGELFF
TRBV6-5,TRBJ1-3,TRBD1,.,TGTGCCAGCAGTGGACAGGTCCCTGGAAACACCATATATTTT,CASSGQVPGNTIYF
TRBV6-6,TRBJ2-7,TRBD1,.,TGTGCCAGCAGTTCAGACAGGGGCTCCTACGAGCAGTACTTC,CASSSDRGSYEQYF
TRBV9,TRBJ2-3,TRBD1,.,TGTGCCAGCAGCGCAGGGACAGGGGGCCCAGATACGCAGTATTTT,CASSAGTGGPDTQYF
TRBV27,TRBJ2-3,.,.,TGTGCCAGCAGTTTTCGGGCCCAGGGGGGAGGCACAGATACGCAGTATTTT,CASSFRAQGGGTDTQYF
TRBV2,TRBJ2-1,.,.,TGTGCCAGCCGAGGCGGGCTAGTGTCGCTCAATGAGCAGTTCTTC,CASRGGLVSLNEQFF
TRBV5-1,TRBJ2-7,TRBD2,once,TGCGCCACCCGACTAGCGGGAGGCCATTCCTACGAGCAGTACTTC,CATRLAGGHSYEQYF
TRBV28,TRBJ2-7,.,.,TGTGCCAGCAGTTTCTCCCTTCGGGACAAACCCTACGAGCAGTACTTC,CASSFSLRDKPYEQYF
TRBV5-8,TRBJ2-1,.,.,TGTGCCAGCACTAGTTTTGGTCTGGCCTACAATGAGCAGTTCTTC,CASTSFGLAYNEQFF
TRBV6-1,TRBJ1-4,TRBD1,.,TGTGCCAGAGGGGACAGGGGGAGAGCTAATGAAAAACTGTTTTTT,CARGDRGRANEKLFF
TRBV9,TRBJ2-1,TRBD2,.,TGTGCCAGCAGCGTAGGCCTAGCGGCTTACAATGAGCAGTTCTTC,CASSVGLAAYNEQFF
TRBV6-5,TRBJ2-7,TRBD1,.,TGTGCCAGCAGTTACGGACAGGGGGCGTACGAGCAGTACTTC,CASSYGQGAYEQYF
TRBV2,TRBJ2-7,TRBD2,.,TGTGCCAGCAGTGAAGCGCGGGGGGGCGCGAACGAGCAGTACTTC,CASSEARGGANEQYF
TRBV6-1,TRBJ1-4,.,.,TGTGCCAGCAGTGAAGCGTTGACTATAGAAAAACTGTTTTTT,CASSEALTIEKLFF
TRBV25-1,TRBJ2-3,.,.,TGTGCCAGCAGCAACGGTATTGATACGCAGTATTTT,CASSNGIDTQYF
TRBV20-1,TRBJ2-3,.,.,TGCAGTGCCCCATCGGGAGATACGCAGTATTTT,CSAPSGDTQYF
TRBV7-9,TRBJ2-3,.,.,TGTGCCAGCAGCTTACATGAAGGGGGAACAGATACGCAGTATTTT,CASSLHEGGTDTQYF
TRBV2,TRBJ1-1,.,.,TGTGCCAGCATTACCGACGGGTACACTGAAGCTTTCTTT,CASITDGYTEAFF
TRBV5-8,TRBJ2-3,.,once,TGTGCCAGCAGCGAAAGGCCATGGGCTGCAGATACGCAGTATTTT,CASSERPWAADTQYF